A selection of T cell receptor beta chains follows, all from one sample in a study of T cell responses to AZD1222 COVID-19 vaccine. Sequencing was performed with immunoSEQ multiplex PCR; in TCRdb, only in-frame clones are kept and a portion is missing. The sample contains 200,000 to 250,000 clones, about 92% of which appear only once. The starting material was peripheral blood, obtained on day 0 of MenACWY control vaccination. The receptors come from an adult in good health. The CDR3 runs from the conserved cysteine through the conserved F or W. Each record gives: D gene, V gene, clone size, J gene, CDR3 protein, CDR3 DNA. D genes are given only for firm matches. Size is stated for part of the rows, as once, few or many counts, or as a class when the clone is expanded.

>.|TRBV28|.|TRBJ1-2
CASSFVAAYGYTF
TGTGCCAGCAGTTTTGTAGCCGCCTATGGCTACACCTTC
>TRBD2|TRBV9|.|TRBJ2-5
CASSVAGGALETQYF
TGTGCCAGCAGCGTAGCCGGGGGGGCGTTAGAGACCCAGTACTTC
>.|TRBV7-2|.|TRBJ2-6
CASSSTSLGGANVLTF
TGTGCCAGCAGCTCAACGTCCCTTGGCGGGGCCAACGTCCTGACTTTC
>TRBD1|TRBV28|.|TRBJ1-1
CASRETGGGKNTEAFF
TGTGCCAGCAGGGAAACAGGGGGCGGAAAGAACACTGAAGCTTTCTTT
>TRBD2|TRBV7-2|.|TRBJ2-1
CASSLTSGGYNEQFF
TGTGCCAGCAGCCTGACTAGCGGGGGATACAATGAGCAGTTCTTC
>.|TRBV4-2|once|TRBJ1-1
CASSQVKAAPNTEAFF
TGTGCCAGCAGCCAGGTAAAGGCCGCCCCTAACACTGAAGCTTTCTTT
>.|TRBV3-1/TRBV3-2|.|TRBJ2-7
CASSQAGYEQYF
TGTGCCAGCAGCCAAGCCGGCTACGAGCAGTACTTC
>.|TRBV15|.|TRBJ2-2
CATSREGTRAGELFF
TGTGCCACCAGCAGAGAGGGAACAAGGGCCGGGGAGCTGTTTTTT
>.|TRBV20-1|once|TRBJ2-1
CSATSLNEQFF
TGCAGTGCTACCAGCCTCAATGAGCAGTTCTTC
>.|TRBV12-3/TRBV12-4|.|TRBJ1-2
CASSLWGDGYTF
TGTGCCAGCAGTTTATGGGGGGATGGCTACACCTTC
>TRBD1|TRBV28|.|TRBJ1-4
CASSPSGTGGFGKLFF
TGTGCCAGCAGTCCTTCTGGGACAGGGGGCTTCGGAAAACTGTTTTTT
>TRBD1|TRBV6-5|.|TRBJ2-7
CASKGGQGGVYEQYF
TGTGCCAGCAAGGGGGGACAGGGTGGTGTTTACGAGCAGTACTTC
>.|TRBV19|.|TRBJ1-5
CASSIMGQPQHF
TGTGCCAGTAGTATCATGGGCCAGCCCCAGCATTTT
>TRBD1|TRBV19|.|TRBJ1-2
CASSTRDRAYGYTF
TGTGCCAGTAGTACCCGGGACAGGGCCTATGGCTACACCTTC
>.|TRBV5-8|.|TRBJ2-2
CASRPQHVNTGELFF
TGTGCCAGCAGGCCTCAACATGTGAACACCGGGGAGCTGTTTTTT
>.|TRBV7-2|.|TRBJ1-4
CASSSRGHLEKLFF
TGTGCCAGCAGCTCGAGGGGACACCTTGAAAAACTGTTTTTT
>.|TRBV7-9|.|TRBJ1-2
CASSLYQGTVRGYTF
TGTGCCAGCAGCTTATACCAGGGGACGGTTCGAGGCTACACCTTC
>.|TRBV5-8|.|TRBJ1-4
CASSLLSMESGDSTNEKLFF
TGTGCCAGCAGCTTGTTATCGATGGAATCAGGGGACTCCACTAATGAAAAACTGTTTTTT
>.|TRBV11-1|.|TRBJ1-3
CASSSPSVSGNTIYF
TGTGCCAGCAGCAGTCCGTCGGTCTCTGGAAACACCATATATTTT
>.|TRBV29-1|.|TRBJ2-3
CSTGRGEGGDTQYF
TGCAGCACGGGAAGAGGGGAAGGAGGAGATACGCAGTATTTT
>.|TRBV6-5|.|TRBJ1-1
CASSTPGTEAFF
TGTGCCAGCAGTACCCCGGGCACTGAAGCTTTCTTT
>.|TRBV19|once|TRBJ1-2
CASTESNYGYTF
TGTGCCAGTACTGAGTCTAACTATGGCTACACCTTC
>TRBD1|TRBV30|.|TRBJ1-5
CAWSGQGNQPQHF
TGTGCCTGGAGTGGACAGGGGAATCAGCCCCAGCATTTT
>TRBD1|TRBV2|.|TRBJ2-2
CASFTGGWNTGELFF
TGTGCCAGTTTTACAGGGGGCTGGAACACCGGGGAGCTGTTTTTT
>.|TRBV19|.|TRBJ1-1
CASSPQGETEAFF
TGTGCCAGTAGTCCACAGGGAGAGACTGAAGCTTTCTTT
>.|TRBV5-4|.|TRBJ2-7
CASSLNKGPYEQYF
TGTGCCAGCAGCTTGAATAAAGGGCCCTACGAGCAGTACTTC
>.|TRBV24-1|once|TRBJ1-1
CATSDWTTEAFF
TGTGCCACCAGTGATTGGACCACTGAAGCTTTCTTT
>.|TRBV7-3|.|TRBJ2-7
CASSLTPGYGYEQYF
TGTGCCAGCAGCTTAACACCAGGGTACGGTTACGAGCAGTACTTC
>.|TRBV4-2|.|TRBJ1-2
CASTQWGGVSGYTF
TGTGCCAGCACCCAATGGGGGGGCGTTTCTGGCTACACCTTC
>TRBD1|TRBV4-3|.|TRBJ1-2
CASSQENRGLGGYTF
TGCGCCAGCAGCCAAGAGAACAGGGGGCTTGGTGGCTACACCTTC
>.|TRBV14|.|TRBJ2-3
CASSQAPRTSTDTQYF
TGTGCCAGCAGCCAAGCTCCCCGGACGAGCACAGATACGCAGTATTTT
>TRBD2|TRBV4-1|.|TRBJ2-2
CASSQGLAGGPRTGELFF
TGCGCCAGCAGCCAAGGTCTAGCGGGGGGGCCGCGCACCGGGGAGCTGTTTTTT
>.|TRBV30|.|TRBJ2-1
CAWTKRQALGHNEQFF
TGTGCCTGGACAAAAAGACAGGCCTTGGGGCACAATGAGCAGTTCTTC
>.|TRBV12-3/TRBV12-4|.|TRBJ1-6
CASRTAYNSPLHF
TGTGCCAGCCGCACGGCCTATAATTCACCCCTCCACTTT
>.|TRBV5-5|once|TRBJ2-2
CASSPEGNTGELFF
TGTGCCAGCAGCCCGGAGGGGAACACCGGGGAGCTGTTTTTT
>.|TRBV12-3/TRBV12-4|.|TRBJ2-3
CASSWTPDTQYF
TGTGCCAGCAGTTGGACACCTGATACGCAGTATTTT
>TRBD1|TRBV2|.|TRBJ1-2
CASGGQVFYGYTF
TGTGCCAGCGGAGGACAGGTCTTCTATGGCTACACCTTC
>.|TRBV2|.|TRBJ1-6
CASRSQGDSPLHF
TGTGCCAGCAGGTCGCAGGGAGATTCACCCCTCCACTTT
>.|TRBV29-1|few|TRBJ1-2
CSVEPDYGYTF
TGCAGCGTTGAGCCGGACTATGGCTACACCTTC
>.|TRBV28|.|TRBJ2-7
CASSGAYEQYF
TGTGCCAGCAGCGGTGCTTACGAGCAGTACTTC
>.|TRBV6-5|.|TRBJ1-6
CASSPGRPYNSPLHF
TGTGCCAGCAGCCCAGGGAGGCCCTATAATTCACCCCTCCACTTT
>.|TRBV29-1|.|TRBJ2-2
CSVEEGPISNTGELFF
TGCAGCGTTGAGGAGGGGCCCATCTCGAACACCGGGGAGCTGTTTTTT
>.|TRBV6-1|.|TRBJ1-5
CASSETRSQPQHF
TGTGCCAGCAGTGAAACGCGCAGTCAGCCCCAGCATTTT
>TRBD2|TRBV10-1|.|TRBJ2-1
CASEYTERGAHNEQFF
TGCGCCAGTGAGTATACCGAGCGGGGGGCTCACAATGAGCAGTTCTTC
>TRBD1|TRBV5-1|.|TRBJ1-2
CASSLAGQDNYGYTF
TGCGCCAGCAGCTTGGCGGGACAGGATAACTATGGCTACACCTTC
>.|TRBV19|.|TRBJ2-2
CASSSGHRNTGELFF
TGTGCCAGTAGTTCTGGACATCGAAACACCGGGGAGCTGTTTTTT
>.|TRBV10-2|.|TRBJ1-5
CASSETYRVINNQPQHF
TGCGCCAGCAGTGAAACCTACAGGGTAATTAACAATCAGCCCCAGCATTTT
>.|TRBV5-1|.|TRBJ2-1
CASSTDRHLQFF
TGCGCCAGCAGCACGGACCGTCACCTGCAGTTCTTC
>.|TRBV7-9|few|TRBJ1-3
CASSFGLGFRPSGNTIYF
TGTGCCAGCAGCTTTGGTTTAGGCTTTAGACCCTCTGGAAACACCATATATTTT
>.|TRBV5-8|.|TRBJ1-6
CASSLLRGASPLHF
TGTGCCAGCAGCTTGCTCAGGGGAGCTTCACCCCTCCACTTT
>TRBD1|TRBV5-1|once|TRBJ2-5
CASSLGTGEQETQYF
TGCGCCAGCAGCTTGGGTACAGGGGAACAAGAGACCCAGTACTTC
>.|TRBV7-2|.|TRBJ1-1
CASSLVGLGRAFF
TGTGCCAGCAGCTTAGTGGGGTTAGGGCGAGCTTTCTTT
>.|TRBV4-1|.|TRBJ1-1
CASSQVTGPLGTEAFF
TGCGCCAGCAGCCAGGTGACAGGACCCCTGGGCACTGAAGCTTTCTTT
>.|TRBV29-1|few|TRBJ1-2
CSVEERVNGYTF
TGCAGCGTTGAAGAGAGGGTTAACGGCTACACCTTC
>.|TRBV7-2|.|TRBJ1-5
CASSLARGENQPQHF
TGTGCCAGCAGCTTAGCACGGGGGGAGAATCAGCCCCAGCATTTT
>TRBD2|TRBV12-5|.|TRBJ2-1
CASGPGTSGNNEQFF
TGTGCTAGTGGCCCCGGGACTAGCGGAAACAATGAGCAGTTCTTC
>.|TRBV19|once|TRBJ2-2
CARVTQGTGELFF
TGTGCCAGGGTCACTCAGGGGACCGGGGAGCTGTTTTTT
>TRBD2|TRBV27|.|TRBJ2-1
CASRASGGALVAEQFF
TGTGCCAGCAGGGCCAGCGGGGGGGCCTTAGTAGCTGAGCAGTTCTTC
>TRBD1|TRBV6-1|.|TRBJ1-2
CASSEPTGGVGYTF
TGTGCCAGCAGTGAACCAACAGGGGGCGTTGGCTACACCTTC
>TRBD2|TRBV28|.|TRBJ2-3
CASSPGGSFTDTQYF
TGTGCCAGCAGTCCCGGGGGGTCATTCACAGATACGCAGTATTTT